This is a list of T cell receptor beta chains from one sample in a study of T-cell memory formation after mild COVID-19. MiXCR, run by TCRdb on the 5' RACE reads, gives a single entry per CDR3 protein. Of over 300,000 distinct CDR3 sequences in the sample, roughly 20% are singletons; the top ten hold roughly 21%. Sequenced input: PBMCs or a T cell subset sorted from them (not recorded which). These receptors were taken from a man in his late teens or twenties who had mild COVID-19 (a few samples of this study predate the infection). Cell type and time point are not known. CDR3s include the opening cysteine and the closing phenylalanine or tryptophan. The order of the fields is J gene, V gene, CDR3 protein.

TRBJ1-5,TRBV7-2,CASSFSGTGGNQPQHF
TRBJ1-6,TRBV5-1,CASSFSTGQSPLHF
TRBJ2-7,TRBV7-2,CASTEGTVRGHEQYF
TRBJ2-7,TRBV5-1,CASSLDRAYEQYF
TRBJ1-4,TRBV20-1,CSARNYRQTNEKLFF
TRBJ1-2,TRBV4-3,CASSQDRGGKGSYGYTF
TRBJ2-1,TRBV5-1,CASSRRQLAGYNEQFF
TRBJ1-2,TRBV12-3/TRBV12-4,CASSLQSQGYGYTF
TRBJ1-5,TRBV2,CASSGPSAYQPQHF
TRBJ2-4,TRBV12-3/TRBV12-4,CASSFSYAKNIQYF
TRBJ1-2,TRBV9,CASSRSRSTNYGYTF
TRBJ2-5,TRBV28,CASSGDIGLADQETQYF
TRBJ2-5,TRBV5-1,CASSPQGGTEETQYF
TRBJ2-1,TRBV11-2,CASSLGLAGIGEQFF
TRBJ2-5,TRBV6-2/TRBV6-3,CASSRGQGLDETQYF
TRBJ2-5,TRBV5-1,CASSLARTSGETQYF
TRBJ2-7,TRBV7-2,CASSYWALSYEQYF
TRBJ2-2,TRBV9,CASSELGGGNTGELFF
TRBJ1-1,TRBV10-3,CAITSDREGNSFF
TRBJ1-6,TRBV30,CAWSPSEDSPLHF
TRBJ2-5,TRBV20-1,CSAYSPGQGQETQYF
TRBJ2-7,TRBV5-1,CASSVTGFNNEQYF
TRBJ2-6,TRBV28,CASSGPSGQAGANVLTF
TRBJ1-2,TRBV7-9,CASSLASHHQMRGYTF
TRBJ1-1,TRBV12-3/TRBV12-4,CASSFGWGAEAFF
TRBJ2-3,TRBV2,CASSAERGGDTQYF
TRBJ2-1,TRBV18,CASSPWSDMRITNEQFF
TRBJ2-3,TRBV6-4,CASRIENPSTDTQYF
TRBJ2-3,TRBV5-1,CASSLRRGPGTDTQYF
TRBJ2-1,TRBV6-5,CASSALAGGYNEQFF
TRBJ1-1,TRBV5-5,CASSLWTEGTEAFF
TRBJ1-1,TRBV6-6,CASSYSDRGSVEAFF
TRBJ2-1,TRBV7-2,CASSQTSGGSREQFF
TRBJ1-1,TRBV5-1,CASSQVGYAEAFF
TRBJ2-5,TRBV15,CATSRMIRDGETQYF
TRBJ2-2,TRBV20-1,CSGGINTGELFF
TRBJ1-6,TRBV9,CASGEGGQINSPLHF
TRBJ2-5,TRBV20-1,CSAGWRRETQYF
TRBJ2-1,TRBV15,CATSRGGFGRDEQFF
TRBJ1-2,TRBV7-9,CASSLGGNAGYTF
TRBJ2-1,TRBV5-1,CASSLVAGINEQFF
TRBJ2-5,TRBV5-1,CASSLDVAETQYF
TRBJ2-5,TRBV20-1,CSGVAAETQYF
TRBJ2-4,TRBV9,CASSVVRGSAKNIQYF
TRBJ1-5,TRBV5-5,CASSFTGGLGNQPQHF